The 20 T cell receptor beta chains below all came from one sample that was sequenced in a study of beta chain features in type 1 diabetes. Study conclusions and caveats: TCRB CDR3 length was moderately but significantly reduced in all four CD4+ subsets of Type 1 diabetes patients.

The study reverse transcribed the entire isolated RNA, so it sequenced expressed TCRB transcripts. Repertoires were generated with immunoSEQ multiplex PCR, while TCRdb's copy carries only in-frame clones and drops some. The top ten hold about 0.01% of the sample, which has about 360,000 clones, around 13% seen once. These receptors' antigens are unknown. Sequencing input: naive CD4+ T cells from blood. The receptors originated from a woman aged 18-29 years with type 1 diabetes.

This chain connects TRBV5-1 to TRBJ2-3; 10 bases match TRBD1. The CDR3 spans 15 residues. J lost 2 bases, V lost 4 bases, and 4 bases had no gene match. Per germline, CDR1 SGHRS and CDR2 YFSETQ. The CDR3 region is CASSPGTGATDTQYF. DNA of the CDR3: TGCGCCAGCAGCCCCGGGACAGGGGCCACAGATACGCAGTATTTT.

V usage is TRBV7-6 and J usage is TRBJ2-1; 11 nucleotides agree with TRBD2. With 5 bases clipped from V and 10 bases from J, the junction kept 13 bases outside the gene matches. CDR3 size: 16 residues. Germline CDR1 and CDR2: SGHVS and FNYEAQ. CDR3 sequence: CASSPSGTSGAGEQFF. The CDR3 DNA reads TGTGCCAGCAGCCCCAGCGGGACTAGCGGAGCGGGGGAGCAGTTCTTC.

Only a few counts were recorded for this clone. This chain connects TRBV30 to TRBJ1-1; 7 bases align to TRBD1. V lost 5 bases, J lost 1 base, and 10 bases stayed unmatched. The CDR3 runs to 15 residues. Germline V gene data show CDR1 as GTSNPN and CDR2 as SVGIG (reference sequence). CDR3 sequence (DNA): TGTGCCTGGCGACAGGGAGTAACATGGAACACTGAAGCTTTCTTT. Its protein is CAWRQGVTWNTEAFF.

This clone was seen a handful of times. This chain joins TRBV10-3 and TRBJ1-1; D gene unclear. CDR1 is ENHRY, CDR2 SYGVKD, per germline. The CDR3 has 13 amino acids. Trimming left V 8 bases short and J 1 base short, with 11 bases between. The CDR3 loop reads CAIVQSPNTEAFF. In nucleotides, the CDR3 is TGTGCCATCGTACAGAGTCCGAACACTGAAGCTTTCTTT.

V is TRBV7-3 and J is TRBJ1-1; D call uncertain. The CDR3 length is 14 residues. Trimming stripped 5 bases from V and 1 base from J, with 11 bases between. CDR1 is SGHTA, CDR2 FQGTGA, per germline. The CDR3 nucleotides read TGTGCCAGCAGCCCAACGGGGTCGAACACTGAAGCTTTCTTT. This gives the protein CASSPTGSNTEAFF.

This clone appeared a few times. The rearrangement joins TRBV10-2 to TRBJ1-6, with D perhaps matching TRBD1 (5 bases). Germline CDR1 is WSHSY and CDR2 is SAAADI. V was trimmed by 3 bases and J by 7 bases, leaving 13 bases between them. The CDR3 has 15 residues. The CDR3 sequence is CASSDSGLRNSPLHF. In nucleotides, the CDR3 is TGCGCCAGCAGTGACTCAGGGTTGAGGAATTCACCCCTCCACTTT.

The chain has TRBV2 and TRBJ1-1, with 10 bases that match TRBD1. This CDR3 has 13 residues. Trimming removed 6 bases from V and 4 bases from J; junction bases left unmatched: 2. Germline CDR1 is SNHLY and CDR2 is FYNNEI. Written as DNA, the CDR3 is TGTGCCAGCAGCGGGACAGGGGCCACTGAAGCTTTCTTT. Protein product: CASSGTGATEAFF.

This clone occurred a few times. CDR3 sequence (DNA): TGTGCCAGCAGTGAGGGGCTGGATGAGCAGTTCTTC. Encoded protein: CASSEGLDEQFF. The V and J genes are TRBV2 and TRBJ2-1, with TRBD1 as a possible D gene (5 bases). This CDR3 is built from 12 residues. Trimming removed 3 bases at V and 8 bases at J, with 8 bases between. Germline loops: CDR1 SNHLY, CDR2 FYNNEI.

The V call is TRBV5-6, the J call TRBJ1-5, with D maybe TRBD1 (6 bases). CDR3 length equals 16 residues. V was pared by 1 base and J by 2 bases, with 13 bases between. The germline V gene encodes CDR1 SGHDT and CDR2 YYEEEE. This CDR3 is CASSLTLGAGNQPQHF. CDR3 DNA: TGTGCCAGCAGCTTGACCCTGGGGGCCGGCAATCAGCCCCAGCATTTT.

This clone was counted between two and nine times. As DNA, the CDR3 is TGTGCCAGCAGCCCTTACGGCGTTCGGGGGGCCCACTCCTACAATGAGCAGTTCTTC. It specifies CASSPYGVRGAHSYNEQFF. This sequence joins TRBV7-8 and TRBJ2-1; D possibly corresponds to TRBD2 (7 bases). The CDR3 is 19 amino acids. Trimming removed 5 bases at V and 0 bases at J, with 23 bases between. Germline values: CDR1 SGHVS, CDR2 FQNEAQ.

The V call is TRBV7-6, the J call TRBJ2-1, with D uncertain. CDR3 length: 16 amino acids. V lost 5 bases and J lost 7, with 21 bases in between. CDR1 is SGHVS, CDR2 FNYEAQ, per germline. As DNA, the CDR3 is TGTGCCAGCAGCCGCCGCATTGGGTCCCCCAGGAATGAGCAGTTCTTC. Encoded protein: CASSRRIGSPRNEQFF.

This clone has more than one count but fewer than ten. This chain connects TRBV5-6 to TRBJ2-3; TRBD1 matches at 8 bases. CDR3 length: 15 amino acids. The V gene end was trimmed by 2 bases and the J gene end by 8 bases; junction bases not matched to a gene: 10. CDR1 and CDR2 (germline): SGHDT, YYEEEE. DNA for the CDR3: TGTGCCAGCAGCTTTAGGCAGGGGGCGATCTCTACGCAGTATTTT. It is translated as CASSFRQGAISTQYF.

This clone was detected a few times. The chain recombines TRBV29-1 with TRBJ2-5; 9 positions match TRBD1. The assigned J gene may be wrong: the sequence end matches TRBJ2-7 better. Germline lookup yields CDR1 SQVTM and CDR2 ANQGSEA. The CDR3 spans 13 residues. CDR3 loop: CSVARTGVNEQYF. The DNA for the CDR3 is TGCAGCGTTGCGAGGACAGGGGTTAACGAGCAGTACTTC.

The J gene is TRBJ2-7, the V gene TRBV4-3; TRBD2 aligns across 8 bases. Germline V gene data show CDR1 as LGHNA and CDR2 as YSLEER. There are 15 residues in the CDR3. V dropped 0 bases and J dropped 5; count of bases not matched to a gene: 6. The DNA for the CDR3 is TGCGCCAGCAGCCAAGAGCGGGAGGTACGCCACGAGCAGTACTTC. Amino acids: CASSQEREVRHEQYF.

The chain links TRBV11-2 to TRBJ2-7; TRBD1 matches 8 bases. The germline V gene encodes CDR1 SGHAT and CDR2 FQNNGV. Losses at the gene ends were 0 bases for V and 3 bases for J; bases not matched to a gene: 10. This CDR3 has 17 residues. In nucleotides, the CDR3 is TGTGCCAGCAGCTTAGATTATCGGACAGGGTTTAGCTACGAGCAGTACTTC. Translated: CASSLDYRTGFSYEQYF.

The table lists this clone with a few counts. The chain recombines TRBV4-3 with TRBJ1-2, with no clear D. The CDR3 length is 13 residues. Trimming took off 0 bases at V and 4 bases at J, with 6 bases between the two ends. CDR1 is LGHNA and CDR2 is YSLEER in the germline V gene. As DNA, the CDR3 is TGCGCCAGCAGCCAAGACAGGCTCTATGGCTACACCTTC. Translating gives CASSQDRLYGYTF.

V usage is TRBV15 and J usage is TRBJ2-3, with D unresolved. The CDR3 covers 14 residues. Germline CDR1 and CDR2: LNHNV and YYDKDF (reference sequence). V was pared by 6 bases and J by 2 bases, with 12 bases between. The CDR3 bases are TGTGCCACCAGTTTAACCAGGTCCACAGATACGCAGTATTTT. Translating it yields CATSLTRSTDTQYF.

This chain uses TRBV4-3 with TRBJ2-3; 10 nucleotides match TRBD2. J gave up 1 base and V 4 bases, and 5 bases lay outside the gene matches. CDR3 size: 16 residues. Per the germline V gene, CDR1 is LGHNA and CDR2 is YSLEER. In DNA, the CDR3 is TGCGCCAGCAGCCCAGGCGGGACTAGCGGCACAGATACGCAGTATTTT. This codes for CASSPGGTSGTDTQYF.

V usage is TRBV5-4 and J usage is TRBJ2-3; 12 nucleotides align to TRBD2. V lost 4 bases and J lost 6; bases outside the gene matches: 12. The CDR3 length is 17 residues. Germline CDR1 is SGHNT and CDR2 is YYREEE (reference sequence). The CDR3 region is CASSRRTSGTPGDTQYF. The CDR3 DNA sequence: TGTGCCAGCAGCAGACGGACTAGCGGGACGCCGGGGGATACGCAGTATTTT.

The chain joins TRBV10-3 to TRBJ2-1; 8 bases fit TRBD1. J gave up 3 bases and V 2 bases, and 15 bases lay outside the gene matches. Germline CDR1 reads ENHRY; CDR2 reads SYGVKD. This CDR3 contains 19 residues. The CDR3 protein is CAISEREPKDRVNYNEQFF. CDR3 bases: TGTGCCATCAGTGAGAGAGAGCCAAAGGACAGGGTGAACTACAATGAGCAGTTCTTC.